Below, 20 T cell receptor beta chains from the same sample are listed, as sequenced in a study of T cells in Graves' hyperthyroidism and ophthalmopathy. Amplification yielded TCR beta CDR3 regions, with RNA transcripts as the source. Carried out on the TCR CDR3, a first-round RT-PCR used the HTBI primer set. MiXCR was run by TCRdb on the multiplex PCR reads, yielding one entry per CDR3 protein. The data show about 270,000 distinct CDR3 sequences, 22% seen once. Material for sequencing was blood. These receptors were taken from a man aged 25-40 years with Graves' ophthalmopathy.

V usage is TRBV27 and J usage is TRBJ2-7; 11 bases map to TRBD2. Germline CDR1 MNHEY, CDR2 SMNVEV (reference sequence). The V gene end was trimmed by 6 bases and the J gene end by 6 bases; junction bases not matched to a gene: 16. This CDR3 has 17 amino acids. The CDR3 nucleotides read TGTGCCAGCAGATTCCGCATCTTGGGGACTAGCGGAATCGAGCAGTACTTC. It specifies CASRFRILGTSGIEQYF.

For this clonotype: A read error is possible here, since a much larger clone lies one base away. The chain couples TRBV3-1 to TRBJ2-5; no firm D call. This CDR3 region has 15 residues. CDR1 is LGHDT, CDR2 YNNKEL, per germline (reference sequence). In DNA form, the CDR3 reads TGTGCCAGCAGCCAAGATGGGATACCTCAAGAGCCCCAGTACTTC. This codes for CASSQDGIPQEPQYF.

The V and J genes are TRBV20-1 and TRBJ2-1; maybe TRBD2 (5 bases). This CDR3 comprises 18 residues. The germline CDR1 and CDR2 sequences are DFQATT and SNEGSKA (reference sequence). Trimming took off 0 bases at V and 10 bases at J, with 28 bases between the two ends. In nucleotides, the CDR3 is TGCAGTGCTAGAGATGGAGGCGCAGGAAGGAGTACCCTGGGCGAGCAGTTCTTC. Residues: CSARDGGAGRSTLGEQFF.

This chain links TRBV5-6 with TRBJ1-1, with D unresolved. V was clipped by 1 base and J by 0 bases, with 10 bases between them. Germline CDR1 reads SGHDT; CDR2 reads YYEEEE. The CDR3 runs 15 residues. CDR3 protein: CASSLSPGLNTEAFF. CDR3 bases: TGTGCCAGCAGCTTGTCTCCGGGATTGAACACTGAAGCTTTCTTT.

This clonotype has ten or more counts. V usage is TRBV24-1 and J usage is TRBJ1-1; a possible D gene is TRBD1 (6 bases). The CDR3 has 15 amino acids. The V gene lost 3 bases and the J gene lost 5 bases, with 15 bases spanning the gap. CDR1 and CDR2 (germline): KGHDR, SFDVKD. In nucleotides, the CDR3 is TGTGCCACCAGTGATGCATCAGGGGATGGGACTGAAGCTTTCTTT. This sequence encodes CATSDASGDGTEAFF.

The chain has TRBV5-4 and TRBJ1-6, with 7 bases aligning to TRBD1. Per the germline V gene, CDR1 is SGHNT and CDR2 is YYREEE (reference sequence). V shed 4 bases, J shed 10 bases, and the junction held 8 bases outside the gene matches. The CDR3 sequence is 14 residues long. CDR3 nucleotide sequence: TGTGCCAGCAGCCTGGACAGGACCCTCTCACCCCTCCACTTT. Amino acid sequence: CASSLDRTLSPLHF.

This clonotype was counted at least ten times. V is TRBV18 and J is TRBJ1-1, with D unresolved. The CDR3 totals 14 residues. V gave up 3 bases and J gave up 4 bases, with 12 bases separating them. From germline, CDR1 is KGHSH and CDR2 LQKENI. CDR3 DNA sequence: TGTGCCAGCTCACCGAGGGCAGACACCACTGAAGCTTTCTTT. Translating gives CASSPRADTTEAFF.

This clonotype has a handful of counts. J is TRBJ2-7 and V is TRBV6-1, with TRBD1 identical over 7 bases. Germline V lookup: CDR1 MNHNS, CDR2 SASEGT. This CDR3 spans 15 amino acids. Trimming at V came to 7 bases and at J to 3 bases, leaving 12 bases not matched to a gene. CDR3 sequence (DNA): TGTGCCAGCACTGACGACAGGGCCCGAGGCTACGAGCAGTACTTC. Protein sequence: CASTDDRARGYEQYF.

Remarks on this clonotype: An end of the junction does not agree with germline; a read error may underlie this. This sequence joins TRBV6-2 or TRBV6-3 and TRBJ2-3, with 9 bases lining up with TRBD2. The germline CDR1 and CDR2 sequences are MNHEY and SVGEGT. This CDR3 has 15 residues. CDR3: CASIGGRAGTGTQYF. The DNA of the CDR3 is TGTGCCAGCATCGGCGGGAGGGCTGGCACAGGTACGCAGTATTTT.

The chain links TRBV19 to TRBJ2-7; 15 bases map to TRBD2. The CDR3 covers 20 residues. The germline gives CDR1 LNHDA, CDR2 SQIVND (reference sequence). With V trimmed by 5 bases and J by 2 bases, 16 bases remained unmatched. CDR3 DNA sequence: TGTGCCAGTAGTCAAGTTGGTTGGGGTCGGACTAGCGGGAGGGCCTACGAGCAGTACTTC. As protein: CASSQVGWGRTSGRAYEQYF.

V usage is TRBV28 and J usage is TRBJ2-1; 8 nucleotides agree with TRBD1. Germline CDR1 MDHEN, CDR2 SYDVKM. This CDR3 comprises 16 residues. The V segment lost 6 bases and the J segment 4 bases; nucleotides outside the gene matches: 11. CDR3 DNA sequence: TGTGCCAGCAGCACCCAAACAGGGGGGTTTTACAATGAGCAGTTCTTC. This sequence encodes CASSTQTGGFYNEQFF.

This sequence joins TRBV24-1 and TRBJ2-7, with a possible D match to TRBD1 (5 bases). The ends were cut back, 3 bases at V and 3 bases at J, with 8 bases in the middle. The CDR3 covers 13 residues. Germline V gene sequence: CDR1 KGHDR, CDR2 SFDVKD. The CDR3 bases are TGTGCCACCAGTGATACAGGATACTACGAGCAGTACTTC. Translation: CATSDTGYYEQYF.

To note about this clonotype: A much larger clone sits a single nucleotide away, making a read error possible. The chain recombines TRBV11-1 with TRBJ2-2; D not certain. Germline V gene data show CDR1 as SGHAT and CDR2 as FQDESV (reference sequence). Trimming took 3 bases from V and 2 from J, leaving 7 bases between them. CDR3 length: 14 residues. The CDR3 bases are TGTGCCAGCAGCTTGGTCACAAACACCGGGGAGCTGTTTTTT. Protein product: CASSLVTNTGELFF.

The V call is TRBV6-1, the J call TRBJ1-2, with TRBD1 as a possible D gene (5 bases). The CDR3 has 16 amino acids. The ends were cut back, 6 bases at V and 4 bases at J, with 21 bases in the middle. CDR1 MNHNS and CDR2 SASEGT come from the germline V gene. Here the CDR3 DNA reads TGTGCCAGCAGCTACACCGGGAGTAGGGGCGGCTATGGCTACACCTTC. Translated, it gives CASSYTGSRGGYGYTF.

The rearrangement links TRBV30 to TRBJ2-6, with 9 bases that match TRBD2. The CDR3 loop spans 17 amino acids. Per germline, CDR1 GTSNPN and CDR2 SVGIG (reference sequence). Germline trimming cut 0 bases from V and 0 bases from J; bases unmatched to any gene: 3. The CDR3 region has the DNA TGTGCCTGGAGTGTACTAGCGGGCCGCTCTGGGGCCAACGTCCTGACTTTC. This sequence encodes CAWSVLAGRSGANVLTF.

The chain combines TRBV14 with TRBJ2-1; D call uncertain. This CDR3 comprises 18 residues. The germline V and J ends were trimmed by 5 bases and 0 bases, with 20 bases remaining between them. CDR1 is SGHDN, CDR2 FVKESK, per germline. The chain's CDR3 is CASSKLGHLPSSYNEQFF. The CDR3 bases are TGTGCCAGCAGCAAGTTGGGTCATTTGCCGAGCTCCTACAATGAGCAGTTCTTC. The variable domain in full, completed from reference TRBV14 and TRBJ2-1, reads EAGVTQFPSHSVIEKGQTVTLRCDPISGHDNLYWYRRVMGKEIKFLLHFVKESKQDESGMPNNRFLAERTGGTYSTLKVQPAELEDSGVYFCASSKLGHLPSSYNEQFFGPGTRLTVL.

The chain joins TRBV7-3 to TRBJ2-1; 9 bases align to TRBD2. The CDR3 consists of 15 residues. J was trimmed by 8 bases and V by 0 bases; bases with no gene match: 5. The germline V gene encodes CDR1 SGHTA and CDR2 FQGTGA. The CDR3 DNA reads TGTGCCAGCAGCTTAACTAGCGGGAGTGACTATGAGCAGTTCTTC. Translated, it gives CASSLTSGSDYEQFF.

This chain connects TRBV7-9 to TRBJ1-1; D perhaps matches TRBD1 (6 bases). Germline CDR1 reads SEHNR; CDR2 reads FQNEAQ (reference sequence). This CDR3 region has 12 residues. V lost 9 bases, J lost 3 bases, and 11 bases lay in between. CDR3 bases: TGTGCCAGTCGCAGGGGATACACTGAAGCTTTCTTT. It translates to CASRRGYTEAFF.

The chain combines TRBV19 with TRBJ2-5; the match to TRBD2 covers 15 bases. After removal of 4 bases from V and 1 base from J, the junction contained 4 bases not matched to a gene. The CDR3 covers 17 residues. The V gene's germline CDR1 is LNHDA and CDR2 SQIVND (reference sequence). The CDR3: CASSKGLAGGRQETQYF. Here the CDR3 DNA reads TGTGCCAGTAGTAAGGGACTAGCGGGAGGACGCCAAGAGACCCAGTACTTC.

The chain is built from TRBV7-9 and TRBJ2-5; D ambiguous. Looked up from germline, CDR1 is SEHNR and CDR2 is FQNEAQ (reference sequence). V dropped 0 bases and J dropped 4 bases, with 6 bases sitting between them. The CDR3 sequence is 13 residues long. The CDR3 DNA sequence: TGTGCCAGCAGCTTAGCATCCTCAGAGACCCAGTACTTC. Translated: CASSLASSETQYF.